Listed here are 28 T cell receptor beta chains from one sample, sequenced in a study of CD8 T cells in Susac syndrome. A quantity of about 0.5 to 1 ug RNA underwent reverse transcription using random hexamers. TCRdb processed the immunoSEQ multiplex PCR reads anew with MiXCR; each CDR3 protein has one entry. The sample lists about 120,000 distinct CDR3 sequences; just under 95% were seen once. Sequenced input: CD8+ T cells from PBMCs. Every receptor here comes from a human donor with Susac syndrome.

V usage is TRBV2 and J usage is TRBJ2-6; 8 positions match TRBD1. The CDR3 is 15 residues long. Germline V CDR1 and CDR2: SNHLY, FYNNEI. Trimming at V came to 5 bases and at J to 4 bases, leaving 4 bases not matched to a gene. CDR3 nucleotides: TGTGCCAGCAGTACGGACAGGGCCGGGGCCAACGTCCTGACTTTC. Translated: CASSTDRAGANVLTF.

The chain has TRBV5-6 and TRBJ2-7; the D gene is possibly TRBD1 (6 bases). The V gene lost 3 bases and the J gene lost 4 bases, with 14 bases spanning the gap. This CDR3 has 14 amino acids. Germline CDR1 and CDR2: SGHDT and YYEEEE. CDR3 coding DNA: TGTGCCAGCAGCTCCAGGCGCCAGGGGTACGAGCAGTACTTC. Encoded protein: CASSSRRQGYEQYF. The full variable domain, rest sourced from reference TRBV5-6 and TRBJ2-7, is DAGVTQSPTHLIKTRGQQVTLRCSPKSGHDTVSWYQQALGQGPQFIFQYYEEEERQRGNFPDRFSGHQFPNYSSELNVNALLLGDSALYLCASSSRRQGYEQYFGPGTRLTVT.

The gene calls are TRBV2 and TRBJ2-1; D is unclear. This CDR3 comprises 14 residues. Trimming shortened V by 7 bases and J by 0 bases, and 10 bases separated the two germline ends. Germline assignment: CDR1 SNHLY and CDR2 FYNNEI. CDR3 amino acids: CASIRMGSYNEQFF. CDR3 DNA: TGTGCCAGCATTCGTATGGGCTCCTACAATGAGCAGTTCTTC. Full variable domain (remainder filled in from reference TRBV2 and TRBJ2-1): EPEVTQTPSHQVTQMGQEVILRCVPISNHLYFYWYRQILGQKVEFLVSFYNNEISEKSEIFDDQFSVERPDGSNFTLKIRSTKLEDSAMYFCASIRMGSYNEQFFGPGTRLTVL.

The count of this clonotype is one. CDR3 residues: CASLGWENTEAFF. The CDR3 nucleotides are TGTGCCAGCCTTGGGTGGGAGAACACTGAAGCTTTCTTT. The chain recombines TRBV6-2 or TRBV6-3 with TRBJ1-1; no definite D call. With 8 bases removed from V and 1 base from J, the gap between germline ends came to 11 bases. The CDR3 is made up of 13 amino acids. From germline, CDR1 is MNHEY and CDR2 SVGEGT.

CDR3 protein: CASSQDQGNQPQHF. In DNA form, the CDR3 reads TGTGCCAGCAGCCAAGACCAGGGCAATCAGCCCCAGCATTTT. The V and J genes are TRBV3-1 and TRBJ1-5; D uncertain. Germline-derived CDR1 and CDR2 are LGHDT and YNNKEL (reference sequence). The CDR3 totals 14 residues. Trimming left V 0 bases short and J 2 bases short, with 5 bases between.

The genes are TRBV5-6 and TRBJ1-2; the D is unclear. Trimming removed 0 bases from V and 4 bases from J, with 10 bases in between. This CDR3 spans 14 amino acids. Germline V gene lookup returns CDR1 SGHDT and CDR2 YYEEEE. CDR3 sequence (DNA): TGTGCCAGCAGCTTGGAGGGAGACTTCTATGGCTACACCTTC. It is translated as CASSLEGDFYGYTF.

The V call is TRBV29-1, the J call TRBJ2-5, with TRBD1 matching 7 bases. The length of the CDR3 is 15 residues. Germline assignment: CDR1 SQVTM and CDR2 ANQGSEA. Losses at the gene ends were 1 base for V and 2 bases for J; bases not matched to a gene: 7. CDR3 DNA: TGCAGCGTTGAAGGATCGACAGGGACACAAGAGACCCAGTACTTC. Residues: CSVEGSTGTQETQYF.

This clonotype came up once. The CDR3: CASSEANAQETQYF. The CDR3, as DNA: TGTGCCAGCAGTGAAGCCAACGCTCAAGAGACCCAGTACTTC. V is TRBV2 and J is TRBJ2-5, with D uncertain. The CDR3 covers 14 residues. Germline V gene data show CDR1 as SNHLY and CDR2 as FYNNEI. Deletions cut 0 bases from V and 2 bases from J, with 7 bases between.

CDR3 sequence reads: CASSYTGEEQFF. CDR3 DNA sequence: TGTGCCAGCAGTTATACGGGGGAGGAGCAGTTCTTC. The gene calls are TRBV6-5 and TRBJ2-1; weak D call: TRBD2 (6 bases). In germline, CDR1 is MNHEY, CDR2 SVGAGI. CDR3 size: 12 residues. V was clipped by 3 bases and J by 10 bases, with 10 bases between them.

The chain recombines TRBV20-1 with TRBJ2-3; D is unresolved. Germline-derived CDR1 and CDR2 are DFQATT and SNEGSKA (reference sequence). V was pared by 3 bases and J by 2 bases, with 6 bases between. The CDR3 is made up of 12 amino acids. This chain's CDR3 is CSARVYTDTQYF. Written as DNA, the CDR3 is TGCAGTGCTAGGGTATACACAGATACGCAGTATTTT.

This chain joins TRBV25-1 and TRBJ1-4; 8 bases agree with TRBD1. After removal of 4 bases from V and 3 bases from J, the junction contained 7 bases not matched to a gene. This CDR3 is built from 16 residues. Germline V gene lookup returns CDR1 MGHDK and CDR2 SYGVNS. As DNA, the CDR3 is TGTGCCAGCAGTGGGCTGGACAGGGTTTCTAATGAAAAACTGTTTTTT. This sequence encodes CASSGLDRVSNEKLFF. The variable domain in full, completed from reference TRBV25-1 and TRBJ1-4, reads EADIYQTPRYLVIGTGKKITLECSQTMGHDKMYWYQQDPGMELHLIHYSYGVNSTEKGDLSSESTVSRIRTEHFPLTLESARPSHTSQYLCASSGLDRVSNEKLFFGSGTQLSVL.

This clonotype was seen once. The chain employs TRBV5-1 and TRBJ2-7; no reliable D call. The CDR3 length is 15 residues. Germline V gene sequence: CDR1 SGHRS, CDR2 YFSETQ. V lost 0 bases to trimming and J lost 3 bases, with 13 bases between them. The CDR3 DNA reads as TGCGCCAGCAGCTTGGCGGAAGGCAGGTTCTACGAGCAGTACTTC. Amino acid sequence: CASSLAEGRFYEQYF.

The chain uses TRBV15 and TRBJ1-1; the D gene is possibly TRBD1 (6 bases). The CDR3 extends over 15 amino acids. CDR1 and CDR2 (germline): LNHNV, YYDKDF (reference sequence). Trimming removed 4 bases from V and 4 bases from J, with 16 bases in between. The CDR3 reads CATSILTGLLTEAFF. Written as DNA, the CDR3 is TGTGCCACCAGCATCCTAACAGGGCTCCTCACTGAAGCTTTCTTT.

This chain connects TRBV25-1 to TRBJ2-5; perhaps D is TRBD1 or TRBD2 (5 bases each). Trimming took off 8 bases at V and 5 bases at J, with 15 bases between the two ends. In germline, CDR1 is MGHDK, CDR2 SYGVNS. This CDR3 is 13 amino acids long. This chain's CDR3 is CASVGPREETQYF. The CDR3 DNA is TGTGCCAGCGTAGGTCCCAGGGAGGAGACCCAGTACTTC.

The chain combines TRBV20-1 with TRBJ2-7; 10 bases align to TRBD2. The CDR3 has 14 residues. With 6 bases clipped from V and 0 bases from J, the junction kept 5 bases outside the gene matches. Germline CDR1 reads DFQATT; CDR2 reads SNEGSKA (reference sequence). The CDR3 is CSAASGGDSYEQYF. The CDR3 DNA follows: TGCAGTGCGGCTAGCGGGGGTGACTCCTACGAGCAGTACTTC.

The rearrangement uses TRBV20-1 and TRBJ2-7; maybe TRBD2 (7 bases). CDR1 is DFQATT, CDR2 SNEGSKA, per germline (reference sequence). The CDR3 length is 14 residues. The germline V and J ends were trimmed by 6 bases and 0 bases, with 15 bases remaining between them. CDR3 in amino acids: CSAGATSDSYEQYF. CDR3 in DNA: TGCAGTGCGGGGGCAACTAGCGACTCCTACGAGCAGTACTTC.

CDR3 sequence reads: CASSPWGRERGTEAFF. Written as DNA, the CDR3 is TGTGCCAGCTCACCATGGGGGAGAGAGCGGGGCACTGAAGCTTTCTTT. The gene calls are TRBV18 and TRBJ1-1; D may be TRBD1 (5 bases). Germline V gene lookup returns CDR1 KGHSH and CDR2 LQKENI. Trimming removed 2 bases at V and 4 bases at J, with 17 bases between. The CDR3 loop spans 16 amino acids.

The chain joins TRBV29-1 to TRBJ2-5; no clear D. This CDR3 spans 10 amino acids. Germline V lookup: CDR1 SQVTM, CDR2 ANQGSEA. Trimming removed 3 bases at V and 3 bases at J, with 2 bases between. For the CDR3, the DNA is TGCAGCGTTGACGAAGAGACCCAGTACTTC. Translation: CSVDEETQYF. The full variable domain, rest sourced from reference TRBV29-1 and TRBJ2-5, is SAVISQKPSRDICQRGTSLTIQCQVDSQVTMMFWYRQQPGQSLTLIATANQGSEATYESGFVIDKFPISRPNLTFSTLTVSNMSPEDSSIYLCSVDEETQYFGPGTRLLVL.

As DNA, the CDR3 is TGTGCCAGCAGTGACTCAGGGGGCCCGACTGGGAACACCGGGGAGCTGTTTTTT. The encoded protein is CASSDSGGPTGNTGELFF. The genes are TRBV25-1 and TRBJ2-2; 8 bases line up with TRBD1. The germline CDR1 and CDR2 sequences are MGHDK and SYGVNS. The V and J ends lost 3 bases and 1 base, in that order; junction bases with no gene match: 10. The CDR3 is made up of 18 amino acids.

The chain uses TRBV4-1 and TRBJ1-1; D is unresolved. The length of the CDR3 is 15 residues. With 5 bases removed from V and 4 bases from J, the gap between germline ends came to 17 bases. Germline CDR1 and CDR2: MGHRA and YSYEKL. In nucleotides, the CDR3 is TGCGCCAGCAGCACCCGAAGTCACAGTGGCACTGAAGCTTTCTTT. Encoded protein: CASSTRSHSGTEAFF.

V and J are TRBV25-1 and TRBJ1-5; 10 nucleotides agree with TRBD1. Germline V lookup: CDR1 MGHDK, CDR2 SYGVNS. The trim removed 6 bases at V and 4 bases at J, leaving 12 bases unmatched. This CDR3 has 17 residues. The CDR3 region is CASSPVGTGVVNQPQHF. CDR3 nucleotide sequence: TGTGCCAGCAGCCCAGTCGGGACAGGGGTAGTGAATCAGCCCCAGCATTTT. Variable domain in full (rest from reference TRBV25-1 and TRBJ1-5): EADIYQTPRYLVIGTGKKITLECSQTMGHDKMYWYQQDPGMELHLIHYSYGVNSTEKGDLSSESTVSRIRTEHFPLTLESARPSHTSQYLCASSPVGTGVVNQPQHFGDGTRLSIL.

This chain uses TRBV9 with TRBJ2-1; the D call may be TRBD1 or TRBD2 (6 bases each). V gave up 2 bases and J gave up 8 bases, with 17 bases separating them. Germline assignment: CDR1 SGDLS and CDR2 YYNGEE. The CDR3 is made up of 15 amino acids. For the CDR3, the DNA is TGTGCCAGCAGCGTGGGTGACGGGGGCGCCTATGAGCAGTTCTTC. This codes for CASSVGDGGAYEQFF. Drawing the rest from reference TRBV9 and TRBJ2-1, the complete variable domain is DSGVTQTPKHLITATGQRVTLRCSPRSGDLSVYWYQQSLDQGLQFLIQYYNGEERAKGNILERFSAQQFPDLHSELNLSSLELGDSALYFCASSVGDGGAYEQFFGPGTRLTVL.

A single count supports this clonotype. The chain carries TRBV7-2 and TRBJ1-1; 8 bases fit TRBD1. The CDR3 runs to 13 residues. The V gene end was trimmed by 5 bases and the J gene end by 6 bases; junction bases not matched to a gene: 5. Germline CDR1 reads SGHTA; CDR2 reads FQGNSA. The CDR3 coding sequence is TGTGCCAGCAGCGCTGACAGGGGAGCTGAAGCTTTCTTT. Protein sequence: CASSADRGAEAFF.

The V gene is TRBV27, the J gene TRBJ1-6; tentatively, D is TRBD1 (5 bases). Germline V lookup: CDR1 MNHEY, CDR2 SMNVEV (reference sequence). CDR3 size: 13 residues. Trimming took off 9 bases at V and 7 bases at J, with 13 bases between the two ends. CDR3 region: CASARAGNSPLHF. In DNA, the CDR3 is TGTGCCAGTGCCAGGGCTGGAAATTCACCCCTCCACTTT.

The J gene is TRBJ2-7, the V gene TRBV29-1, with 10 positions matching TRBD2. The CDR3 spans 14 residues. The V and J ends lost 7 bases and 1 base, in that order; junction bases with no gene match: 7. Germline assignment: CDR1 SQVTM and CDR2 ANQGSEA. The CDR3 DNA reads as TGCAGCGCCGAAGCGGGGGGGGCTTCCTACGAGCAGTACTTC. Translating it yields CSAEAGGASYEQYF.

This clonotype has just one count. The V and J genes are TRBV24-1 and TRBJ2-1; D gene unclear. Germline V gene data show CDR1 as KGHDR and CDR2 as SFDVKD. The CDR3 runs 12 residues. V was pared by 3 bases and J by 5 bases, with 4 bases between. CDR3 in amino acids: CATSDDDNEQFF. CDR3 DNA: TGTGCCACCAGTGATGACGACAATGAGCAGTTCTTC.

The V and J genes are TRBV6-4 and TRBJ2-4; D is perhaps TRBD2 (6 bases). Trimming stripped 6 bases from V and 0 bases from J, with 12 bases between. Germline V gene sequence: CDR1 MRHNA, CDR2 SNTAGT. The CDR3 length is 15 residues. The CDR3, as DNA: TGTGCCAGCAGCCCCTCGGGACTAGCCAAAAACATTCAGTACTTC. Its translation: CASSPSGLAKNIQYF.

The chain links TRBV13 to TRBJ2-7; TRBD2 matches at 8 bases. The CDR3 contains 14 residues. CDR1 and CDR2 from the germline V gene are PRHDT and FYEKMQ (reference sequence). The trim removed 5 bases at V and 2 bases at J, leaving 5 bases unmatched. In DNA, the CDR3 is TGTGCCAGCAGCGCTCCGGGACTAGCCTACGAGCAGTACTTC. Protein sequence: CASSAPGLAYEQYF. The variable domain in full, completed from reference TRBV13 and TRBJ2-7, reads AAGVIQSPRHLIKEKRETATLKCYPIPRHDTVYWYQQGPGQDPQFLISFYEKMQSDKGSIPDRFSAQQFSDYHSELNMSSLELGDSALYFCASSAPGLAYEQYFGPGTRLTVT.